The clone carrying this T cell receptor beta chain was picked up a small number of times. The data belong to a study of yellow fever vaccine responses in identical twins. TCRdb reprocessed the RT-PCR reads via MiXCR and lists one record per CDR3 protein. The table lists 35,000 or so distinct CDR3 sequences, more than 50% of them singletons. Germline V gene lookup returns CDR1 SGHAT and CDR2 FQDESV (reference sequence). This CDR3 comprises 16 residues. Trimming took off 2 bases at V and 5 bases at J, with 18 bases between the two ends. This sample comprised T cells from blood (PBMCs), unsorted or a sorted subset (not recorded which), obtained before or after yellow fever vaccination (not recorded which). This TCR derives from a young woman who received the yellow fever vaccine. The chain joins TRBV11-1 to TRBJ1-1, with a tentative D call TRBD1 (5 bases). The CDR3 bases are TGTGCCAGCAGCTTATTCTTGGGACGTATAATAACTGAAGCTTTCTTT. Translated, it gives CASSLFLGRIITEAFF.